One and the same sample provided the 16 T cell receptor beta chains below, sequenced in a study of technical replicates of blood from four donors. Method: immunoSEQ multiplex PCR; TCRdb's copy keeps in-frame clones and lacks some. Counted here are tens of thousands of clones, under 95% occurring once; the ten biggest clones make up approximately 0.4%. Sequencing was done on a sample of T cells isolated from PBMCs. The receptors were sampled from a human donor in good health.

The chain is built from TRBV7-8 and TRBJ2-5; 9 positions agree with TRBD2. The V and J ends lost 5 bases and 3 bases, in that order; junction bases with no gene match: 13. Looked up from germline, CDR1 is SGHVS and CDR2 is FQNEAQ. The CDR3 covers 17 residues. This CDR3 reads CASSPPRGASGKETQYF. The CDR3 DNA sequence: TGTGCCAGCAGCCCCCCCCGAGGTGCTAGCGGGAAAGAGACCCAGTACTTC. The full variable domain, in which reference TRBV7-8 and TRBJ2-5 provide the parts outside the CDR3, is GAGVSQSPRYKVAKRGQDVALRCDPISGHVSLFWYQQALGQGPEFLTYFQNEAQLDKSGLPSDRFFAERPEGSVSTLKIQRTQQEDSAVYLCASSPPRGASGKETQYFGPGTRLLVL.

The chain has TRBV2 and TRBJ2-1, with 10 bases aligning to TRBD2. The CDR3 runs to 15 residues. V trimming: 4 bases; J trimming: 2 bases; junction bases outside the gene matches: 2. Germline V gives CDR1 SNHLY, CDR2 FYNNEI. The DNA for the CDR3 is TGTGCCAGCAGTGGCACTAGCGGGACCTACAATGAGCAGTTCTTC. This translates into CASSGTSGTYNEQFF.

V usage is TRBV5-1 and J usage is TRBJ1-2, with 10 bases matching TRBD1. The CDR3 is 14 residues long. V trimming: 3 bases; J trimming: 2 bases; junction bases outside the gene matches: 1. Looked up from germline, CDR1 is SGHRS and CDR2 is YFSETQ. This CDR3 reads CASSSGQGNYGYTF. In nucleotides, the CDR3 is TGCGCCAGCAGCTCGGGACAGGGGAACTATGGCTACACCTTC. The full variable domain, its missing parts supplied by reference TRBV5-1 and TRBJ1-2, is KAGVTQTPRYLIKTRGQQVTLSCSPISGHRSVSWYQQTPGQGLQFLFEYFSETQRNKGNFPGRFSGRQFSNSRSEMNVSTLELGDSALYLCASSSGQGNYGYTFGSGTRLTVV.

This clone was seen a single time. The V call is TRBV6-5, the J call TRBJ1-2; no reliable D call. Trimming pared 0 bases from V and 5 bases from J, leaving 7 bases between. The CDR3 is 13 residues long. In germline, CDR1 is MNHEY, CDR2 SVGAGI. The CDR3 DNA follows: TGTGCCAGCAGTTACTCCAGAACATATGGCTACACCTTC. Its protein is CASSYSRTYGYTF.

The chain carries TRBV7-9 and TRBJ2-7; 9 bases are a match to TRBD2. The CDR3 sequence is 16 residues long. Germline CDR1 SEHNR, CDR2 FQNEAQ (reference sequence). V lost 5 bases and J lost 1; bases outside the gene matches: 9. As DNA, the CDR3 is TGTGCCAGCAGCCCGAACCTTAGCGGGAGATCCTACGAGCAGTACTTC. Amino acid sequence: CASSPNLSGRSYEQYF.

The chain is built from TRBV11-2 and TRBJ2-5; 13 positions agree with TRBD2. The CDR3 runs to 17 residues. Germline V CDR1 and CDR2: SGHAT, FQNNGV. J gave up 4 bases and V 2 bases, and 7 bases lay outside the gene matches. The CDR3, as DNA: TGTGCCAGCAGCTTAATCGGACTAGCGGGAGAGGGAGAGACCCAGTACTTC. Amino acid sequence: CASSLIGLAGEGETQYF.

This sequence joins TRBV29-1 and TRBJ1-1, with 9 bases aligning to TRBD1. The V and J ends lost 7 bases and 4 bases, in that order; junction bases with no gene match: 16. The CDR3 runs to 16 residues. CDR1 is SQVTM, CDR2 ANQGSEA, per germline. The CDR3 here is CSAVSLGQGLLTEAFF. The CDR3 region has the DNA TGCAGCGCTGTGAGCTTGGGACAGGGTCTCCTCACTGAAGCTTTCTTT.

The genes are TRBV30 and TRBJ2-3; the D gene is possibly TRBD2 (5 bases). The germline gives CDR1 GTSNPN, CDR2 SVGIG (reference sequence). V shed 3 bases and J shed 0 bases, with 10 bases lying between them. This CDR3 is 14 amino acids long. The CDR3 spells CAWSASLSTDTQYF. In DNA form, the CDR3 reads TGTGCCTGGAGCGCTAGCCTCAGCACAGATACGCAGTATTTT.

The chain uses TRBV5-1 and TRBJ2-7; 10 bases are shared with TRBD1. Germline loops: CDR1 SGHRS, CDR2 YFSETQ. The CDR3 runs 14 residues. The V segment lost 3 bases and the J segment 4 bases; nucleotides outside the gene matches: 4. CDR3 in amino acids: CASSSGQGRYEQYF. The DNA of the CDR3 is TGCGCCAGCAGCTCGGGACAGGGGAGGTACGAGCAGTACTTC. The full variable domain, with the rest looked up from reference TRBV5-1 and TRBJ2-7, is KAGVTQTPRYLIKTRGQQVTLSCSPISGHRSVSWYQQTPGQGLQFLFEYFSETQRNKGNFPGRFSGRQFSNSRSEMNVSTLELGDSALYLCASSSGQGRYEQYFGPGTRLTVT.

CDR3: CASSLSGTSEYNEQFF. In nucleotides, the CDR3 is TGTGCCAGCAGTTTATCCGGGACTAGCGAATACAATGAGCAGTTCTTC. This chain uses TRBV27 with TRBJ2-1, with 10 bases lining up with TRBD2. From germline, CDR1 is MNHEY and CDR2 SMNVEV (reference sequence). The CDR3 has 16 amino acids. Trimming at V came to 0 bases and at J to 4 bases, leaving 3 bases not matched to a gene.

This chain uses TRBV25-1 with TRBJ2-2; D uncertain. CDR3 length equals 11 residues. The germline gives CDR1 MGHDK, CDR2 SYGVNS. Between the trimmed V and J ends, which lost 6 bases and 7 bases, there was a span of 6 bases. Here the CDR3 DNA reads TGTGCCAGCAGATTTAGCGGGGAGCTGTTTTTT. It encodes CASRFSGELFF.

V and J are TRBV7-9 and TRBJ2-5, with D unresolved. Trimming stripped 7 bases from V and 3 bases from J, with 12 bases between. The CDR3 extends over 13 amino acids. CDR1 SEHNR and CDR2 FQNEAQ come from the germline V gene (reference sequence). Written as DNA, the CDR3 is TGTGCCAGCACCAACCTGGCGGAAGAGACCCAGTACTTC. Protein sequence: CASTNLAEETQYF.

The V gene is TRBV5-1, the J gene TRBJ2-7; 10 bases are a match to TRBD2. V lost 4 bases and J lost 2; bases outside the gene matches: 6. CDR1 is SGHRS and CDR2 is YFSETQ in the germline V gene. This CDR3 is 15 amino acids long. CDR3 sequence: CASSPSGSEAYEQYF. DNA of the CDR3: TGCGCCAGCAGCCCTAGCGGGAGTGAGGCCTACGAGCAGTACTTC. Full variable domain (remainder filled in from reference TRBV5-1 and TRBJ2-7): KAGVTQTPRYLIKTRGQQVTLSCSPISGHRSVSWYQQTPGQGLQFLFEYFSETQRNKGNFPGRFSGRQFSNSRSEMNVSTLELGDSALYLCASSPSGSEAYEQYFGPGTRLTVT.

The J gene is TRBJ2-7, the V gene TRBV5-1, with D maybe TRBD2 (6 bases). Per germline, CDR1 SGHRS and CDR2 YFSETQ. This CDR3 is 14 amino acids long. Trimming took off 2 bases at V and 3 bases at J, with 12 bases between the two ends. The CDR3 DNA reads as TGCGCCAGCAGCTTAGGTAGCGGACTCTACGAGCAGTACTTC. Translation: CASSLGSGLYEQYF.

The genes are TRBV15 and TRBJ1-4, with 7 bases fitting TRBD1. Germline V CDR1 and CDR2: LNHNV, YYDKDF (reference sequence). There are 19 residues in the CDR3. The J segment lost 4 bases and the V segment lost 0 bases, leaving 14 bases of the junction unmatched. CDR3 in DNA: TGTGCCACCAGCAGAGAGCTGAGACAGGGAGGCGGGTTTAATGAAAAACTGTTTTTT. It encodes CATSRELRQGGGFNEKLFF.

CDR3 amino acids: CATTSNTATSTDTQYF. The CDR3 nucleotides read TGTGCCACGACCTCCAATACCGCGACTAGCACAGATACGCAGTATTTT. V gene TRBV15 combines with J gene TRBJ2-3; no definite D call. Germline CDR1 LNHNV, CDR2 YYDKDF (reference sequence). The ends were cut back, 9 bases at V and 0 bases at J, with 19 bases in the middle. The CDR3 covers 16 residues. Full variable domain (rest looked up from reference TRBV15 and TRBJ2-3): DAMVIQNPRYQVTQFGKPVTLSCSQTLNHNVMYWYQQKSSQAPKLLFHYYDKDFNNEADTPDNFQSRRPNTSFCFLDIRSPGLGDTAMYLCATTSNTATSTDTQYFGPGTRLTVL.